The entry below gives a single T cell receptor beta chain sequence along with its context. What it recognizes is unknown. The donors, nominally healthy at sampling, likely had unrecorded immune exposures. 13 Jbeta primers and 60 Vbeta primers were used for the PCR. Repertoires were generated with immunoSEQ multiplex PCR, while TCRdb's copy carries only in-frame clones and drops some. The data show roughly 130,000 clones, roughly 80% seen once. The source of the sample is a study of cytomegalovirus exposure and HLA in healthy donors. Regarding the study as a whole: The study designated 150 or so TCR beta chains cytomegalovirus-associated. The study found most TCR sequences rare, yet found some public TCRs in many donors. In a later analysis, compared with equally common non-associated chains, HLA-associated beta chains were more expanded.

Germline CDR1 and CDR2: SGHDN and FVKESK. CDR3 length: 16 residues. J lost 3 bases, V lost 4 bases, and 8 bases had no gene match. This receptor was obtained from a male donor in good health and CMV-seropositive. The chain combines TRBV14 with TRBJ1-4; 7 bases are a match to TRBD1. Sequenced material: PBMCs. The CDR3 is CASSRPTGSSNEKLFF. CDR3 DNA: TGTGCCAGCAGCCGCCCGACAGGGTCGTCTAATGAAAAACTGTTTTTT.